The 19 T cell receptor beta chains given below trace back to one sample, sequenced in a study of cytomegalovirus exposure and HLA in healthy donors. Primers included in the PCR were 60 Vbeta and 13 Jbeta primers. The repertoire was sequenced with immunoSEQ multiplex PCR; TCRdb's copy has only in-frame clones and lacks some. Among 150,000 to 200,000 clones, roughly four fifths were seen once, and the ten largest hold more than 2%. The sample taken for sequencing was PBMCs. The receptors come from a woman aged 25-40 years in good health and CMV-seropositive.

The J gene is TRBJ2-1, the V gene TRBV5-6; tentative D call: TRBD1 (7 bases). Germline V lookup: CDR1 SGHDT, CDR2 YYEEEE. The CDR3 is made up of 16 amino acids. Trimming took off 1 base at V and 0 bases at J, with 11 bases between the two ends. The CDR3 sequence is CASSLNRGGSYNEQFF. The DNA for the CDR3 is TGTGCCAGCAGCTTGAACAGGGGAGGCTCCTACAATGAGCAGTTCTTC.

The chain uses TRBV13 and TRBJ2-7; maybe TRBD2 (5 bases). V gave up 5 bases and J gave up 5 bases, with 13 bases separating them. Germline CDR1 PRHDT, CDR2 FYEKMQ (reference sequence). The CDR3 sequence is 13 residues long. The CDR3 DNA follows: TGTGCCAGCAGCCAAAATCCCGGGGACGAGCAGTACTTC. Its translation is CASSQNPGDEQYF.

The chain recombines TRBV7-2 with TRBJ2-3; 9 bases are a match to TRBD1. This CDR3 is built from 15 residues. Unmatched junction bases numbered 8, after V lost 6 bases and J lost 4 bases. Germline V lookup: CDR1 SGHTA, CDR2 FQGNSA. CDR3 nucleotides: TGTGCCAGCAGATTTACCACAGGGGGCGCAGATACGCAGTATTTT. This translates into CASRFTTGGADTQYF.

This sequence joins TRBV9 and TRBJ1-5, with D possibly matching TRBD1 (6 bases). This CDR3 contains 15 residues. Germline V CDR1 and CDR2: SGDLS, YYNGEE. The V gene lost 4 bases and the J gene lost 0 bases, with 11 bases spanning the gap. The CDR3 sequence is CASSLRGYSNQPQHF. As DNA, the CDR3 is TGTGCCAGCAGCCTCAGGGGATATAGCAATCAGCCCCAGCATTTT. Supplemented by reference TRBV9 and TRBJ1-5, the full variable domain reads DSGVTQTPKHLITATGQRVTLRCSPRSGDLSVYWYQQSLDQGLQFLIQYYNGEERAKGNILERFSAQQFPDLHSELNLSSLELGDSALYFCASSLRGYSNQPQHFGDGTRLSIL.

This clone was observed a few times. This sequence joins TRBV6-6 and TRBJ2-5; 9 bases are shared with TRBD2. Germline CDR1 is MNHNY and CDR2 is SVGAGI (reference sequence). Trimming removed 7 bases from V and 2 bases from J; junction bases left unmatched: 2. The CDR3 sequence is 13 residues long. The CDR3 reads CASKSGGQETQYF. CDR3 nucleotide sequence: TGTGCCAGCAAGAGCGGGGGGCAAGAGACCCAGTACTTC.

The chain joins TRBV28 to TRBJ1-4; D is unclear. The germline V gene has CDR1 MDHEN and CDR2 SYDVKM. Trimming left V 6 bases short and J 2 bases short, with 16 bases between. This CDR3 is built from 16 residues. CDR3 sequence: CASSPPGSGTNEKLFF. In nucleotides, the CDR3 is TGTGCCAGCAGCCCTCCCGGGTCGGGGACTAATGAAAAACTGTTTTTT.

The CDR3 nucleotides are TGTGCCAGCAGCGGGACAGGGGGCGGCAATCAGCCCCAGCATTTT. This gives the protein CASSGTGGGNQPQHF. J is TRBJ1-5 and V is TRBV28; 12 bases line up with TRBD1. The length of the CDR3 is 15 residues. The V segment lost 6 bases and the J segment 2 bases; nucleotides outside the gene matches: 2. From germline, CDR1 is MDHEN and CDR2 SYDVKM.

Written as DNA, the CDR3 is TGTGCCAGCAGCTTTTCCGTTGGAGGGACCTACGAGCAGTACTTC. The encoded protein is CASSFSVGGTYEQYF. This chain links TRBV27 with TRBJ2-7, with D tentatively TRBD2 (6 bases). Germline V gene data show CDR1 as MNHEY and CDR2 as SMNVEV (reference sequence). The length of the CDR3 is 15 residues. V lost 6 bases and J 2 bases, leaving 17 bases between the germline ends.

The V call is TRBV7-8, the J call TRBJ2-3; 11 bases line up with TRBD1. Germline lookup yields CDR1 SGHVS and CDR2 FQNEAQ. Trimming cost V 5 bases and J 6 bases; bases outside gene matches: 10. The length of the CDR3 is 16 residues. The chain's CDR3 is CASSQTGTGGIDTQYF. The CDR3 DNA follows: TGTGCCAGCAGCCAAACCGGGACAGGGGGAATTGATACGCAGTATTTT.

The chain recombines TRBV25-1 with TRBJ1-2, with D possibly being TRBD1 (5 bases). Trimming left V 7 bases short and J 2 bases short, with 11 bases between. The CDR3 spans 13 residues. Germline values: CDR1 MGHDK, CDR2 SYGVNS. CDR3 residues: CASTLGGNYGYTF. The CDR3 DNA sequence: TGTGCCAGCACCTTGGGGGGAAACTATGGCTACACCTTC.

This clone showed up just a few times. The rearrangement joins TRBV28 to TRBJ1-5, with 9 bases fitting TRBD1. The CDR3 spans 13 residues. Germline V gene lookup returns CDR1 MDHEN and CDR2 SYDVKM. Trimming removed 8 bases from V and 5 bases from J; junction bases left unmatched: 4. CDR3 sequence (DNA): TGTGCCAGCGGAGACAGGGGGTATCAGCCCCAGCATTTT. This encodes CASGDRGYQPQHF. The full variable domain, rest sourced from reference TRBV28 and TRBJ1-5, is DVKVTQSSRYLVKRTGEKVFLECVQDMDHENMFWYRQDPGLGLRLIYFSYDVKMKEKGDIPEGYSVSREKKERFSLILESASTNQTSMYLCASGDRGYQPQHFGDGTRLSIL.

CDR3 residues: CASSPEVVLGEKLFF. The CDR3 nucleotides are TGTGCCAGCAGCCCCGAGGTTGTATTGGGTGAAAAACTGTTTTTT. V and J are TRBV7-7 and TRBJ1-4; D ambiguous. The germline V gene has CDR1 SSHAT and CDR2 FNYEAQ (reference sequence). V was clipped by 5 bases and J by 7 bases, with 17 bases between them. The CDR3 totals 15 residues.

The table lists this clone with a count of one. V and J are TRBV29-1 and TRBJ1-1, with a possible D match to TRBD1 (6 bases). CDR3 length: 12 amino acids. Germline values: CDR1 SQVTM, CDR2 ANQGSEA. The ends were cut back, 7 bases at V and 11 bases at J, with 20 bases in the middle. The CDR3 protein is CSANRAGQQAFF. CDR3 DNA sequence: TGCAGCGCAAACAGGGCAGGTCAGCAGGCTTTCTTT.

The J gene is TRBJ1-4, the V gene TRBV6-1, with 7 bases that match TRBD1. Germline V gene data show CDR1 as MNHNS and CDR2 as SASEGT. The CDR3 runs to 16 residues. The trim removed 3 bases at V and 5 bases at J, leaving 9 bases unmatched. CDR3 bases: TGTGCCAGCAGTGACGTCCAACAGGGGCGCAATGAAAAACTGTTTTTT. Residues: CASSDVQQGRNEKLFF.

The V and J genes are TRBV27 and TRBJ1-6, with TRBD1 matching over 9 bases. The CDR3 has 14 residues. CDR1 and CDR2 from the germline V gene are MNHEY and SMNVEV (reference sequence). The ends lost 6 bases at V and 10 bases at J; junction bases unmatched: 7. CDR3 sequence reads: CASRPGQGRSPLHF. CDR3 DNA sequence: TGTGCCAGCAGGCCGGGACAGGGAAGGTCACCCCTCCACTTT.

The genes are TRBV6-6 and TRBJ1-2; D might be TRBD1 (5 bases). The V gene's germline CDR1 is MNHNY and CDR2 SVGAGI (reference sequence). Trimming removed 5 bases from V and 6 bases from J, with 16 bases in between. The CDR3 is 14 residues long. The CDR3 DNA reads TGTGCCAGCAGTCCAGATCTCCCGGGGGATGGCTACACCTTC. It yields the protein CASSPDLPGDGYTF.

The chain has TRBV6-6 and TRBJ2-2, with D possibly matching TRBD2 (6 bases). V was pared by 7 bases and J by 5 bases, with 20 bases between. In germline, CDR1 is MNHNY, CDR2 SVGAGI (reference sequence). CDR3 length equals 16 residues. CDR3 protein: CASISIAGGITGELFF. CDR3 in DNA: TGTGCCAGCATCTCCATAGCCGGGGGTATAACCGGGGAGCTGTTTTTT.

The rearrangement links TRBV4-1 to TRBJ2-1, with 7 bases aligning to TRBD2. CDR1 is MGHRA, CDR2 YSYEKL, per germline. The CDR3 spans 15 residues. V gave up 0 bases and J gave up 6 bases; unmatched junction bases: 5. CDR3 in amino acids: CASSQDGTTANEQFF. In DNA, the CDR3 is TGCGCCAGCAGCCAAGATGGGACTACCGCCAATGAGCAGTTCTTC.

As regards this clone: The sample holds other DNA sequences that translate to the same CDR3. The rearrangement links TRBV29-1 to TRBJ1-1; possible D gene TRBD1, 5 bases. CDR1 and CDR2 from the germline V gene are SQVTM and ANQGSEA. V lost 5 bases to trimming and J lost 0 bases, with 10 bases between them. The CDR3 is 13 residues long. The CDR3 reads CSVWTPMNTEAFF. The CDR3 nucleotides read TGCAGCGTTTGGACACCTATGAACACTGAAGCTTTCTTT.